The 8 T cell receptor beta chains below come from one sample, sequenced in a study of CD4+ T cells in melanoma. Using immunoSEQ multiplex PCR, the repertoire was profiled, and TCRdb retains in-frame clones only, with some absent. The sample consists of roughly 60,000 clones, nearly 70% of them appearing once. The sequencing input was tumor tissue. The source of these receptors is a human donor with melanoma.

This clone qualifies as medium-sized. This chain connects TRBV5-1 to TRBJ1-2; the D gene is possibly TRBD1 (5 bases). Germline loops: CDR1 SGHRS, CDR2 YFSETQ. The CDR3 is 14 amino acids. The V and J ends lost 3 bases and 4 bases respectively, with 13 bases between them. The CDR3: CASSWGTGGYGYTF. CDR3 DNA sequence: TGCGCCAGCAGCTGGGGGACTGGCGGCTATGGCTACACCTTC.

V is TRBV7-3 and J is TRBJ2-3; a weak D match, TRBD2 (5 bases). Germline V lookup: CDR1 SGHTA, CDR2 FQGTGA. The CDR3 runs to 13 residues. Deletions cut 5 bases from V and 4 bases from J, with 10 bases between. CDR3 amino acids: CASSGLGPDTQYF. In DNA, the CDR3 is TGTGCCAGCAGCGGACTTGGGCCAGATACGCAGTATTTT.

This clone was found once. The chain recombines TRBV28 with TRBJ1-2; 9 nucleotides agree with TRBD1. V was clipped by 5 bases and J by 3 bases; unmatched bases: 10. This CDR3 is 16 amino acids long. CDR1 and CDR2 from the germline V gene are MDHEN and SYDVKM. CDR3 sequence (DNA): TGTGCCAGCAGTGAGTACAGGGGGCACTACGACTATGGCTACACCTTC. It yields the protein CASSEYRGHYDYGYTF.

This clone was counted a few times. V gene TRBV5-6 combines with J gene TRBJ2-1; D gene ambiguous. Trimming shortened V by 0 bases and J by 0 bases, and 13 bases separated the two germline ends. CDR1 is SGHDT and CDR2 is YYEEEE in the germline V gene. The CDR3 extends over 17 amino acids. The CDR3 nucleotides read TGTGCCAGCAGCTTGGGAGTCCCGTGGTCCTCCTACAATGAGCAGTTCTTC. It is translated as CASSLGVPWSSYNEQFF.

This clone has only a few counts. The chain couples TRBV28 to TRBJ1-5, with D unresolved. In germline, CDR1 is MDHEN, CDR2 SYDVKM. The CDR3 extends over 13 amino acids. The V end was cut by 3 bases, the J end by 4 bases, with 7 bases between. The CDR3 loop is CASSFVGNQPQHF. In nucleotides, the CDR3 is TGTGCCAGCAGTTTCGTGGGGAATCAGCCCCAGCATTTT.

The J gene is TRBJ1-5, the V gene TRBV7-8; D unclear. The CDR3 runs to 15 residues. V lost 0 bases and J 3 bases, leaving 9 bases between the germline ends. The V gene's germline CDR1 is SGHVS and CDR2 FQNEAQ. DNA of the CDR3: TGTGCCAGCAGCTTAGCGGAAGGTTACAATCAGCCCCAGCATTTT. Its translation is CASSLAEGYNQPQHF.

The chain links TRBV6-1 to TRBJ2-3; 7 bases are shared with TRBD2. The V segment lost 5 bases and the J segment 3 bases; nucleotides outside the gene matches: 5. Germline V lookup: CDR1 MNHNS, CDR2 SASEGT. The CDR3 spans 14 residues. CDR3 coding DNA: TGTGCCAGCAGTCGCGCGGGGGTAACAGATACGCAGTATTTT. Amino acid sequence: CASSRAGVTDTQYF.

The CDR3 region has the DNA TGTGCCAGCAGTTACTCAGCAGGGTTTAATTCACCCCTCCACTTT. Amino acids: CASSYSAGFNSPLHF. The chain is built from TRBV6-5 and TRBJ1-6, with D maybe TRBD1 (5 bases). The CDR3 has 15 amino acids. Trimming shortened V by 0 bases and J by 6 bases, and 9 bases separated the two germline ends. Germline loops: CDR1 MNHEY, CDR2 SVGAGI.